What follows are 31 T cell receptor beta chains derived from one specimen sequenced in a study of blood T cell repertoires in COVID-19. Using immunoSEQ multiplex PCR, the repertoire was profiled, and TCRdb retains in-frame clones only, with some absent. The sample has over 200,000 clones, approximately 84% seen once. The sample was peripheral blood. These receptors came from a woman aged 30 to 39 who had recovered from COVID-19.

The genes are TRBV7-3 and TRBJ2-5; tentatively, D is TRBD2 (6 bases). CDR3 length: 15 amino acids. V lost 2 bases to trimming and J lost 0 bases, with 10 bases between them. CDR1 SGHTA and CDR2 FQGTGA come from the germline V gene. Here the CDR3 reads CASSLFGDYQETQYF. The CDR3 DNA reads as TGTGCCAGCAGCTTATTTGGGGACTACCAAGAGACCCAGTACTTC. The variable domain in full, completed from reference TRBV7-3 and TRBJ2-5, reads GAGVSQTPSNKVTEKGKYVELRCDPISGHTALYWYRQSLGQGPEFLIYFQGTGAADDSGLPNDRFFAVRPEGSVSTLKIQRTERGDSAVYLCASSLFGDYQETQYFGPGTRLLVL.

CDR3 nucleotide sequence: TGCGCCAGCAGACTAACAGGGATCCTTAACTATGGCTACACCTTC. Translated: CASRLTGILNYGYTF. This rearrangement joins TRBV5-1 to TRBJ1-2, with TRBD1 as a possible D gene (6 bases). The germline V gene has CDR1 SGHRS and CDR2 YFSETQ. The CDR3 spans 15 residues. The V end was cut by 5 bases, the J end by 1 base, with 15 bases between.

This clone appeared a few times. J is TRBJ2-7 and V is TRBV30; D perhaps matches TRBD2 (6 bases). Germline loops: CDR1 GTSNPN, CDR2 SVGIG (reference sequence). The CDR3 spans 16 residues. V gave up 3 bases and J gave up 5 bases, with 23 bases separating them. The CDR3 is CAWSRTGAQGMDEQYF. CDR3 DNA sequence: TGTGCCTGGAGCCGTACGGGAGCCCAGGGTATGGACGAGCAGTACTTC.

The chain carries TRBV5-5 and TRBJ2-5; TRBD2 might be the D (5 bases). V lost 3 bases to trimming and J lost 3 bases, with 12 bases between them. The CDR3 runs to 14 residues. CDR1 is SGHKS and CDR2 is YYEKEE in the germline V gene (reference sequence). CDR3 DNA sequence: TGTGCCAGCAGCTCGTTGCGGGCGGAAGAGACCCAGTACTTC. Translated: CASSSLRAEETQYF. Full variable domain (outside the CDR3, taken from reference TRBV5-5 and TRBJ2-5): DAGVTQSPTHLIKTRGQQVTLRCSPISGHKSVSWYQQVLGQGPQFIFQYYEKEERGRGNFPDRFSARQFPNYSSELNVNALLLGDSALYLCASSSLRAEETQYFGPGTRLLVL.

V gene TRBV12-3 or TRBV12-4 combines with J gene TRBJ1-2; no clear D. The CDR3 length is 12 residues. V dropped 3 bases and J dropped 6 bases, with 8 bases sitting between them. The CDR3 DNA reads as TGTGCCAGCAGTTTTTGGCAAGATGGCTACACCTTC. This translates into CASSFWQDGYTF.

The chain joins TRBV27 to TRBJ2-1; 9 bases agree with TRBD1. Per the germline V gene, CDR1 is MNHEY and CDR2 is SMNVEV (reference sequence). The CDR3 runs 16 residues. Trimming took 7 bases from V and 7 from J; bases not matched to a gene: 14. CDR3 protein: CASKKTGTGRGNEQFF. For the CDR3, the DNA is TGTGCCAGCAAAAAAACCGGGACAGGGAGGGGGAATGAGCAGTTCTTC.

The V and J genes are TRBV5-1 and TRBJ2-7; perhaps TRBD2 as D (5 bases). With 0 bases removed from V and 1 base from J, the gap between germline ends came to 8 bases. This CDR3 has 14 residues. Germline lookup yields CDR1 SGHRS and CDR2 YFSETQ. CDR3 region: CASSLVRASYEQYF. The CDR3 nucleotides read TGCGCCAGCAGCTTGGTGCGGGCGTCCTACGAGCAGTACTTC.

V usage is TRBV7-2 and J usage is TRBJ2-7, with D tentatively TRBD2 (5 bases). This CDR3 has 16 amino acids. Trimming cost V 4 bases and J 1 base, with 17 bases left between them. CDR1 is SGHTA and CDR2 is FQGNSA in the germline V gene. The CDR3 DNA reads TGTGCCAGCAGCTCGACATCCGGGATCCTTTCCTACGAGCAGTACTTC. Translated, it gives CASSSTSGILSYEQYF.

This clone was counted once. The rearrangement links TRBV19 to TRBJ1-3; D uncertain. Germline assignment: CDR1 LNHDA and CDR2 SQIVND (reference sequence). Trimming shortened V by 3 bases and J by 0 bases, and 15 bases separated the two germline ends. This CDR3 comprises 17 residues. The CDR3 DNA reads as TGTGCCAGTAGTATGGGTGAAGGGAGGAGCTCTGGAAACACCATATATTTT. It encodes CASSMGEGRSSGNTIYF.

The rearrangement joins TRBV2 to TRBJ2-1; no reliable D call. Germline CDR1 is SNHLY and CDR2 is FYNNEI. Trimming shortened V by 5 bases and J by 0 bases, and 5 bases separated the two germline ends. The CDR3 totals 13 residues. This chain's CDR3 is CASSPTSYNEQFF. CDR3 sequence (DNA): TGTGCCAGCAGTCCTACCTCCTACAATGAGCAGTTCTTC.

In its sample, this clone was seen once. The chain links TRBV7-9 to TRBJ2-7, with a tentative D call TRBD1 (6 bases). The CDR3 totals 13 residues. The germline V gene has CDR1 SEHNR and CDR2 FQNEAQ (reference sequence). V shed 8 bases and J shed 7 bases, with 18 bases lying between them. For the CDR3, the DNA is TGTGCCAGCGGCCCCATACAGGGCGGAGAGCAGTACTTC. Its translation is CASGPIQGGEQYF.

In DNA form, the CDR3 reads TGTGCCTGGAGTGCGACTACAGGGACCGATGGCTACACCTTC. Translation gives CAWSATTGTDGYTF. This chain uses TRBV30 with TRBJ1-2, with D possibly matching TRBD1 (6 bases). This CDR3 contains 14 residues. Germline V gene data show CDR1 as GTSNPN and CDR2 as SVGIG (reference sequence). Trimming took off 1 base at V and 6 bases at J, with 15 bases between the two ends.

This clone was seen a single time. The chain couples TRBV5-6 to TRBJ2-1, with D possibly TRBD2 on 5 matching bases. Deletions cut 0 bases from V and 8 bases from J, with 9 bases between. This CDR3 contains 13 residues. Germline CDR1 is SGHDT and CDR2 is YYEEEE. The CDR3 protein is CASSLEFGDEQFF. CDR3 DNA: TGTGCCAGCAGCTTGGAGTTCGGGGATGAGCAGTTCTTC. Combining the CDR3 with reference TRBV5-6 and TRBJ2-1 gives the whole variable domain DAGVTQSPTHLIKTRGQQVTLRCSPKSGHDTVSWYQQALGQGPQFIFQYYEEEERQRGNFPDRFSGHQFPNYSSELNVNALLLGDSALYLCASSLEFGDEQFFGPGTRLTVL.

The CDR3 bases are TGCGCCAGCAGCCTGAGGACTAGCGGGGGCGAGACCCAGTACTTC. It translates to CASSLRTSGGETQYF. The V gene is TRBV5-1, the J gene TRBJ2-5; 13 nucleotides align to TRBD2. Trimming took 4 bases from V and 5 from J; bases not matched to a gene: 5. Germline V CDR1 and CDR2: SGHRS, YFSETQ. The length of the CDR3 is 15 residues.

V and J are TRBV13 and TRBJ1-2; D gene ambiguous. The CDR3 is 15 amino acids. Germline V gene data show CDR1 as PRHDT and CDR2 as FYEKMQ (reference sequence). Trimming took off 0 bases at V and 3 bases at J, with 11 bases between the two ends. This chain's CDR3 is CASSLGRGSDYGYTF. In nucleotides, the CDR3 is TGTGCCAGCAGCTTAGGGAGAGGGTCAGACTATGGCTACACCTTC.

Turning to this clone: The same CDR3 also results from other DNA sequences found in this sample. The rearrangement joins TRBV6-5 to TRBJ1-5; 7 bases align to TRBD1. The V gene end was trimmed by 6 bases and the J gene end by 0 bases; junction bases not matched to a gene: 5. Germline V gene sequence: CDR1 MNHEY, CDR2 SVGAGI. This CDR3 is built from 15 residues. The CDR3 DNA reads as TGTGCCAGCAGCCCCACAGGGGTTAGCAATCAGCCCCAGCATTTT. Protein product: CASSPTGVSNQPQHF.

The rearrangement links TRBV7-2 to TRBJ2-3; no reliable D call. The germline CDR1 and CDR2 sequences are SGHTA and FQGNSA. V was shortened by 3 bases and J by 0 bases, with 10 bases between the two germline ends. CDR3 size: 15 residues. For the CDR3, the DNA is TGTGCCAGCAGCTTCACAAGTCAGAGCACAGATACGCAGTATTTT. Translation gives CASSFTSQSTDTQYF.

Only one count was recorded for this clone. CDR3 loop: CASSQFDSGGSGTEAFF. The CDR3 nucleotides are TGTGCCAGCAGCCAATTTGATTCAGGGGGGAGCGGCACTGAAGCTTTCTTT. V usage is TRBV16 and J usage is TRBJ1-1; 7 bases match TRBD1. The germline V gene encodes CDR1 KGHSY and CDR2 FQNENV. Trimming cost V 1 base and J 4 bases; bases outside gene matches: 12. The CDR3 spans 17 residues.

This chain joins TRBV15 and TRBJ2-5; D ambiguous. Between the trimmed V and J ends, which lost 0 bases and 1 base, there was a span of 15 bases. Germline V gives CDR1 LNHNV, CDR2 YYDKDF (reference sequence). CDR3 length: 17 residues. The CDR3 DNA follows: TGTGCCACCAGCAGAGATAGAGGTCTCGGCGGCCAAGAGACCCAGTACTTC. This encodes CATSRDRGLGGQETQYF.

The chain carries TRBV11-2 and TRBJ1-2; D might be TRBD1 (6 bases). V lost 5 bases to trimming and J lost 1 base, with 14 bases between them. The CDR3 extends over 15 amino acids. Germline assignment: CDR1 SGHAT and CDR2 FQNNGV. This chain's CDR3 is CASSRDRMINYGYTF. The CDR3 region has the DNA TGTGCCAGCAGCAGAGACAGGATGATTAACTATGGCTACACCTTC.

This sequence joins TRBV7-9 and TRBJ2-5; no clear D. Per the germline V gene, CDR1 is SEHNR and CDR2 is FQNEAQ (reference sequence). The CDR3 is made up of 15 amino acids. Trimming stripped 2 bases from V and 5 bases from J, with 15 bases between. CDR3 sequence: CASSLTRVIGETQYF. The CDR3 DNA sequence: TGTGCCAGCAGCTTAACCCGCGTTATCGGGGAGACCCAGTACTTC.

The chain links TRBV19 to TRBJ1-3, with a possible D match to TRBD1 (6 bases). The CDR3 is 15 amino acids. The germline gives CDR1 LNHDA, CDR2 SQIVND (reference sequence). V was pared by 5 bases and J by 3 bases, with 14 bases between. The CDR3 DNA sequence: TGTGCCAGTAGTGCAAGACAGGTCTTTGGAAACACCATATATTTT. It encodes CASSARQVFGNTIYF.

The CDR3 DNA follows: TGTGCCTGGGAGGCGGGGGGGCCTCCCGGGGAGCTGTTTTTT. Amino acid sequence: CAWEAGGPPGELFF. The chain has TRBV30 and TRBJ2-2; TRBD2 matches 9 bases. Germline V lookup: CDR1 GTSNPN, CDR2 SVGIG (reference sequence). Unmatched junction bases numbered 7, after V lost 5 bases and J lost 6 bases. This CDR3 has 14 amino acids. Together with reference TRBV30 and TRBJ2-2, the CDR3 gives the full variable domain: SQTIHQWPATLVQPVGSPLSLECTVEGTSNPNLYWYRQAAGRGLQLLFYSVGIGQISSEVPQNLSASRPQDRQFILSSKKLLLSDSGFYLCAWEAGGPPGELFFGEGSRLTVL.

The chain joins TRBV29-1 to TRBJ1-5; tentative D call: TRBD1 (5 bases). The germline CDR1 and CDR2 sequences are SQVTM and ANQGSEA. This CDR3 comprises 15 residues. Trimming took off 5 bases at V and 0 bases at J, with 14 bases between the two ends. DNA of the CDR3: TGCAGCGTTAATGTTGGGGCGAATAGCAATCAGCCCCAGCATTTT. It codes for CSVNVGANSNQPQHF. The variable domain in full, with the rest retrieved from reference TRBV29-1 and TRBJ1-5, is SAVISQKPSRDICQRGTSLTIQCQVDSQVTMMFWYRQQPGQSLTLIATANQGSEATYESGFVIDKFPISRPNLTFSTLTVSNMSPEDSSIYLCSVNVGANSNQPQHFGDGTRLSIL.

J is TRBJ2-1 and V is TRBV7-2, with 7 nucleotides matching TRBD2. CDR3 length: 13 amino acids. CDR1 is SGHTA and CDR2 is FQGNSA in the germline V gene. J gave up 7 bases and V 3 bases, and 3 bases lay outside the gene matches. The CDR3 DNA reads TGTGCCAGCAGCTTCGGGGGGTGGAATGAGCAGTTCTTC. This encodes CASSFGGWNEQFF.

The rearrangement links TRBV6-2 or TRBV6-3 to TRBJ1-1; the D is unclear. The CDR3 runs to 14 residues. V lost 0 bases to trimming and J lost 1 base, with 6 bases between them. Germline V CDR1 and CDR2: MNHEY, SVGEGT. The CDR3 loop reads CASSYSTENTEAFF. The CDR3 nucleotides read TGTGCCAGCAGTTACTCGACTGAGAACACTGAAGCTTTCTTT.

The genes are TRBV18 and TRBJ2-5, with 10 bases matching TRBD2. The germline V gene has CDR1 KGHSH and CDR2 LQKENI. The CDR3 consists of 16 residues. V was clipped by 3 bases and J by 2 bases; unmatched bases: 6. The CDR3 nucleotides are TGTGCCAGCTCACCGTTAGCGGGGGGCCTACAAGAGACCCAGTACTTC. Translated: CASSPLAGGLQETQYF. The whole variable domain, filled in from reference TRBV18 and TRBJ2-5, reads NAGVMQNPRHLVRRRGQEARLRCSPMKGHSHVYWYRQLPEEGLKFMVYLQKENIIDESGMPKERFSAEFPKEGPSILRIQQVVRGDSAAYFCASSPLAGGLQETQYFGPGTRLLVL.

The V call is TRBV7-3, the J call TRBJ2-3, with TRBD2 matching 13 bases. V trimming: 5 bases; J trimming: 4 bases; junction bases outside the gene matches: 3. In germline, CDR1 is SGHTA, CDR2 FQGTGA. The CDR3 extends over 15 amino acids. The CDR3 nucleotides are TGTGCCAGCAGCCGGACTAGCGGGGGTCCAGATACGCAGTATTTT. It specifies CASSRTSGGPDTQYF.

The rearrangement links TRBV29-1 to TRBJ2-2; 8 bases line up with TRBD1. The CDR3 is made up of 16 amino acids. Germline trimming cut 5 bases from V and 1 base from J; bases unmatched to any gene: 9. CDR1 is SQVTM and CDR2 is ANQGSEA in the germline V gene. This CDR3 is CSVKGQGAKNTGELFF. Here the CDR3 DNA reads TGCAGCGTTAAGGGCCAGGGGGCCAAGAACACCGGGGAGCTGTTTTTT.

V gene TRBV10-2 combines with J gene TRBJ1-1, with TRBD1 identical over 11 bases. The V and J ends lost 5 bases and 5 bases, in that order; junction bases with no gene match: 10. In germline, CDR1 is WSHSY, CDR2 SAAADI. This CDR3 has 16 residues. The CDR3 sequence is CASSSAGTGGWTEAFF. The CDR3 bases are TGCGCCAGCAGTAGTGCCGGGACAGGGGGTTGGACTGAAGCTTTCTTT.

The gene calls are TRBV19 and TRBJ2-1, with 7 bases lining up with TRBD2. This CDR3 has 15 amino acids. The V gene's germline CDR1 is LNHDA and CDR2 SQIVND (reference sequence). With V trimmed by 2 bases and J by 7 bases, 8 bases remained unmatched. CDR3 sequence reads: CASSIQAGPGNEQFF. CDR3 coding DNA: TGTGCCAGTAGTATACAAGCGGGGCCCGGGAATGAGCAGTTCTTC. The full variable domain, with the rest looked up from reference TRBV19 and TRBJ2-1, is DGGITQSPKYLFRKEGQNVTLSCEQNLNHDAMYWYRQDPGQGLRLIYYSQIVNDFQKGDIAEGYSVSREKKESFPLTVTSAQKNPTAFYLCASSIQAGPGNEQFFGPGTRLTVL.